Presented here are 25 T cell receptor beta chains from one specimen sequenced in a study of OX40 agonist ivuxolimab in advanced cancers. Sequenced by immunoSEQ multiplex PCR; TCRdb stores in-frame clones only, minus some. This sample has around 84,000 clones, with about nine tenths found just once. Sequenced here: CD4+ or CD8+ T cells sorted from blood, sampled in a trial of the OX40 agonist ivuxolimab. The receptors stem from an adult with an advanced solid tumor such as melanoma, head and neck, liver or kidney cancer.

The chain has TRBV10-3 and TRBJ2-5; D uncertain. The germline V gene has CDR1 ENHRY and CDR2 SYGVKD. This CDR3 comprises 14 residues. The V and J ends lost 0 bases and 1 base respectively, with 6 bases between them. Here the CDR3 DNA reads TGTGCCATCAGTGAGTCCGAGTTCCAAGAGACCCAGTACTTC. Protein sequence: CAISESEFQETQYF.

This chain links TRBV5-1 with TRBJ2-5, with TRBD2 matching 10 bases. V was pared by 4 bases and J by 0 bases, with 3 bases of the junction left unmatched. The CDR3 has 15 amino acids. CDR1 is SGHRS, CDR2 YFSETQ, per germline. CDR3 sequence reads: CASSKTSGYQETQYF. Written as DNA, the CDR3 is TGCGCCAGCAGCAAGACTAGCGGGTACCAAGAGACCCAGTACTTC.

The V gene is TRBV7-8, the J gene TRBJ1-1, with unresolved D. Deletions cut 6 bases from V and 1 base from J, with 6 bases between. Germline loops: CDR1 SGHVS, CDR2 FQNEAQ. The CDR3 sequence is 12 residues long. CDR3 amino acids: CASSFRNTEAFF. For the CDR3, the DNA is TGTGCCAGCAGTTTCAGGAACACTGAAGCTTTCTTT.

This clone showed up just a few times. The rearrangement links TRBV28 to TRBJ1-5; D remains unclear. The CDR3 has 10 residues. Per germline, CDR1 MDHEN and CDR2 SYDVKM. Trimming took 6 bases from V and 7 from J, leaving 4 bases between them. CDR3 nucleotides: TGTGCCAGCAGCCAGCAGCCCCAGCATTTT. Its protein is CASSQQPQHF.

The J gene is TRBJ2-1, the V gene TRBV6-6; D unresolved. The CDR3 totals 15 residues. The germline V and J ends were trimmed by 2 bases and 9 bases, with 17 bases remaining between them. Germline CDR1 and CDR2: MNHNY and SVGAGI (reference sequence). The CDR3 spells CASSYLPGPAGEQFF. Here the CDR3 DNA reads TGTGCCAGCAGTTACCTCCCGGGCCCGGCAGGTGAGCAGTTCTTC.

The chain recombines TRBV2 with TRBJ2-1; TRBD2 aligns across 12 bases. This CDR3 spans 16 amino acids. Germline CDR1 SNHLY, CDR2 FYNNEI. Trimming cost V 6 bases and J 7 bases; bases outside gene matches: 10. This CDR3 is CASRLLTSGGTNEQFF. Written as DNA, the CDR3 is TGTGCCAGCAGACTCTTGACTAGCGGGGGTACTAATGAGCAGTTCTTC.

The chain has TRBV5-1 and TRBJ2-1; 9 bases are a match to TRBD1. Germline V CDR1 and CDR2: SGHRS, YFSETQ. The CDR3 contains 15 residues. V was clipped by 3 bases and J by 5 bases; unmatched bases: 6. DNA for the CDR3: TGCGCCAGCAGCTGGCGGACAGGGGCAAACAATGAGCAGTTCTTC. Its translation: CASSWRTGANNEQFF. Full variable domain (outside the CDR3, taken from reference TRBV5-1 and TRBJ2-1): KAGVTQTPRYLIKTRGQQVTLSCSPISGHRSVSWYQQTPGQGLQFLFEYFSETQRNKGNFPGRFSGRQFSNSRSEMNVSTLELGDSALYLCASSWRTGANNEQFFGPGTRLTVL.

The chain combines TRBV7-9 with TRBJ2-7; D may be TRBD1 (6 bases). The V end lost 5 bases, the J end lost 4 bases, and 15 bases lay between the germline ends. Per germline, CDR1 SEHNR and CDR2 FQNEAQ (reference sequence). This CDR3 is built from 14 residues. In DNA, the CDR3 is TGTGCCAGCAGCCCGTATCGGACAGAGTACGAGCAGTACTTC. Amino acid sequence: CASSPYRTEYEQYF.

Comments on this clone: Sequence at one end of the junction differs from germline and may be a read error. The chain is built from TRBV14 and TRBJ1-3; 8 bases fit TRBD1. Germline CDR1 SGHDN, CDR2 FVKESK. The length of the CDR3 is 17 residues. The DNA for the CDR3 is TGTGCCAGCAGCCAAGTCGGAGGGGACAGGCCTGGGAACACCATATATTTT. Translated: CASSQVGGDRPGNTIYF.

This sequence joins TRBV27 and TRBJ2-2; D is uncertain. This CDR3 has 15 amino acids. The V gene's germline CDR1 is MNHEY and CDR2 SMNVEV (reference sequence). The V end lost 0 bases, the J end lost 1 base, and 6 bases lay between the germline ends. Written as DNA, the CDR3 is TGTGCCAGCAGTTTATCTCGAGGGAACACCGGGGAGCTGTTTTTT. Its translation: CASSLSRGNTGELFF.

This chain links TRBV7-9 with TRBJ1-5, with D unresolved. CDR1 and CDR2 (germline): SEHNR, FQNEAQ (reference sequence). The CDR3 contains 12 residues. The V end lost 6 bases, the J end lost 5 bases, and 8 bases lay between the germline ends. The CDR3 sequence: CASSRVDQPQHF. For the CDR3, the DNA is TGTGCCAGCAGTCGTGTAGATCAGCCCCAGCATTTT.

CDR3 nucleotides: TGTGCCAGCAGCCAATGGGGCAGCACAGATACGCAGTATTTT. Protein product: CASSQWGSTDTQYF. This chain uses TRBV16 with TRBJ2-3; TRBD1 might be the D (5 bases). The ends were cut back, 1 base at V and 0 bases at J, with 5 bases in the middle. From germline, CDR1 is KGHSY and CDR2 FQNENV. CDR3 length: 14 residues.

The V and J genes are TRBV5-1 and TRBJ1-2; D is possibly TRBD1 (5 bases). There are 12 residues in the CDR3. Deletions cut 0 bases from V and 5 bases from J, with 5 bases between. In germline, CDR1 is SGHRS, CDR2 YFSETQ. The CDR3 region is CASSLGGYGYTF. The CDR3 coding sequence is TGCGCCAGCAGCTTGGGGGGGTATGGCTACACCTTC.

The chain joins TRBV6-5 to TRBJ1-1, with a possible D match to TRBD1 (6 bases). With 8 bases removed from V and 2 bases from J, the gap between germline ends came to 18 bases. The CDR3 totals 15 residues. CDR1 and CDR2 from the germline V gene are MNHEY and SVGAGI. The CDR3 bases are TGTGCCAGCGGAAGAGGACAGCTCCTTAACACTGAAGCTTTCTTT. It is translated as CASGRGQLLNTEAFF.

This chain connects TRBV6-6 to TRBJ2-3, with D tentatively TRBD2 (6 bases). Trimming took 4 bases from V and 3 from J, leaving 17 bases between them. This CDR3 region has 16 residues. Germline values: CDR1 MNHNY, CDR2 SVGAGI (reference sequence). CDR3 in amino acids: CASSLGRTQITDTQYF. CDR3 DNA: TGTGCCAGCAGTTTGGGGAGGACCCAGATTACAGATACGCAGTATTTT.

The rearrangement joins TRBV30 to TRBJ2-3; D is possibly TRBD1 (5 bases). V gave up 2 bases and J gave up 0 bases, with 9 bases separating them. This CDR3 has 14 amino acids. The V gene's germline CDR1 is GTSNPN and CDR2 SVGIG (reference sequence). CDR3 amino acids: CAWSRGASTDTQYF. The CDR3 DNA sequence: TGTGCCTGGAGTCGTGGGGCAAGCACAGATACGCAGTATTTT.

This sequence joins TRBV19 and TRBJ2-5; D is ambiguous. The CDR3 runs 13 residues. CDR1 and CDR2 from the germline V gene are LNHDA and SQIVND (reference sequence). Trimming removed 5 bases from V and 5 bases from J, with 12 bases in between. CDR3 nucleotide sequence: TGTGCCAGTAGTTTTGGGTTGAAGGAGACCCAGTACTTC. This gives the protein CASSFGLKETQYF.

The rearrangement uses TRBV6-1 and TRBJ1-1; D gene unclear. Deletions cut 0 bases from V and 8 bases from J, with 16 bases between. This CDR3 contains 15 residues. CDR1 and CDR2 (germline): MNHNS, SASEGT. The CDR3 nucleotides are TGTGCCAGCAGTGAAGCCATCAACCGACGGACGGAAGCTTTCTTT. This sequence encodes CASSEAINRRTEAFF.

CDR3 sequence: CASTGTPNEKLFF. The DNA of the CDR3 is TGTGCCAGCACAGGGACTCCCAATGAAAAACTGTTTTTT. The chain recombines TRBV6-5 with TRBJ1-4; D may be TRBD1 (5 bases). The CDR3 extends over 13 amino acids. CDR1 is MNHEY and CDR2 is SVGAGI in the germline V gene. V shed 7 bases and J shed 5 bases, with 11 bases lying between them.

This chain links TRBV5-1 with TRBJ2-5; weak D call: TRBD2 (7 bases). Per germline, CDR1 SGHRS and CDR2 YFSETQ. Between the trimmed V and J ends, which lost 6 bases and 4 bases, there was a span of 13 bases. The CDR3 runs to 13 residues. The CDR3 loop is CASNGRGLETQYF. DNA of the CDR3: TGCGCCAGCAACGGGCGGGGGCTAGAGACCCAGTACTTC.

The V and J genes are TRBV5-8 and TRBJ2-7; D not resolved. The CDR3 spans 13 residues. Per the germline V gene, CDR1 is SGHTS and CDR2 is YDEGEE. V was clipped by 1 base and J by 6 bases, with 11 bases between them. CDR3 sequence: CASSLYRAGEQYF. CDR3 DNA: TGTGCCAGCAGCTTGTACCGGGCAGGCGAGCAGTACTTC.

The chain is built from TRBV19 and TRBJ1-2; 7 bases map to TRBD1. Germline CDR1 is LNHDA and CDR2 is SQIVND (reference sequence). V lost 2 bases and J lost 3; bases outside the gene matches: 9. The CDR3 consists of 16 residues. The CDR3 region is CASSIPPPGTDYGYTF. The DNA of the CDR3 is TGTGCCAGTAGTATACCCCCCCCCGGGACAGACTATGGCTACACCTTC.

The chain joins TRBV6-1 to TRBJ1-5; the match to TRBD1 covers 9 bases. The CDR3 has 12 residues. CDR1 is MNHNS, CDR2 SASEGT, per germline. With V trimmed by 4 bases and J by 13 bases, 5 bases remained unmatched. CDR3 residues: CASSVDRGKQHF. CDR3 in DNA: TGTGCCAGCAGTGTGGACAGGGGCAAACAGCATTTT.

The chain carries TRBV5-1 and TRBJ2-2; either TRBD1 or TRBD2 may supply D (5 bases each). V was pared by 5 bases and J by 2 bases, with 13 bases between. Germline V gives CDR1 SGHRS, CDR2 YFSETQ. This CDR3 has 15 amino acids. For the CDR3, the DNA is TGCGCCAGCAGATCACTCGGGGCCAACACCGGGGAGCTGTTTTTT. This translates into CASRSLGANTGELFF.

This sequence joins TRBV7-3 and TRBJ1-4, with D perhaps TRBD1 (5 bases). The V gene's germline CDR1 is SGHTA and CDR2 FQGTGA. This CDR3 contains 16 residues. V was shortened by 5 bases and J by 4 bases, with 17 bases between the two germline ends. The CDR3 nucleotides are TGTGCCAGCAGCCCAACGGGACGGCGCTATAATGAAAAACTGTTTTTT. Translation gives CASSPTGRRYNEKLFF.